What follows are 32 T cell receptor beta chains derived from one specimen sequenced in a study of prognosis after radiotherapy for stage I lung cancer. Genomic DNA yielded TCR beta CDR3, amplified by two-round multiplex PCR. Amplification during the initial PCR round employed primers specific to each TRBV and TRBJ gene. TCRdb redid the calling of the multiplex PCR reads with MiXCR, one entry per CDR3 protein. Here the sample spans fewer than 40,000 distinct CDR3 sequences, about 29% being singletons. The starting material was PBMCs, obtained before or after stereotactic body radiation therapy (not recorded which). The receptors originated from a donor aged 50 or older with non-small cell lung cancer.

In this sample, this clonotype turned up many times. V and J are TRBV4-2 and TRBJ2-7, with 7 bases identical to TRBD1. In germline, CDR1 is LGHNA, CDR2 YNFKEQ. J was trimmed by 1 base and V by 0 bases; bases with no gene match: 9. The CDR3 has 17 residues. The CDR3 region is CASSQDPQGEWSYEQYF. The CDR3 DNA follows: TGTGCCAGCAGCCAAGATCCCCAGGGGGAGTGGTCCTACGAGCAGTACTTC.

In this sample, this clonotype turned up many times. This rearrangement joins TRBV12-3 or TRBV12-4 to TRBJ2-2; D might be TRBD1 or TRBD2, each matching 5 bases. Trimming removed 8 bases from V and 7 bases from J, with 14 bases in between. The CDR3 contains 13 residues. The CDR3 is CASARDPGGELFF. For the CDR3, the DNA is TGTGCCAGCGCCCGGGACCCGGGCGGGGAGCTGTTTTTT.

As regards this clonotype: This sequence may be a read error, since a much larger clone differs from it by one base. This rearrangement joins TRBV29-1 to TRBJ2-2; D is uncertain. Trimming stripped 6 bases from V and 7 bases from J, with 21 bases between. Germline V gene sequence: CDR1 SQVTM, CDR2 ANQGSEA. CDR3 length: 15 residues. CDR3 bases: TGCAGCGTCCTGAGTTCCAGCTGGATTGTCGGGGAGCTGTTTTTT. This encodes CSVLSSSWIVGELFF.

Remarks on this clonotype: A far more abundant clone sits one base away, making this likely a read error. The CDR3 does not end in the conserved phenylalanine or tryptophan, so this is likely a read error. V gene TRBV6-8 combines with J gene TRBJ1-2; 10 bases are shared with TRBD1. This CDR3 spans 14 amino acids. V gave up 6 bases and J gave up 4 bases; unmatched junction bases: 5. CDR1 and CDR2 (germline): MNHGY, SAAAGT. CDR3: CASSKTGGIYGYTL. CDR3 nucleotides: TGTGCCAGCAGCAAGACAGGGGGCATCTATGGCTACACCTTA.

Concerning this clonotype itself: A much larger clone is a single base away; this may be a read error. This chain connects TRBV6-1 to TRBJ1-4, with D possibly being TRBD1 (5 bases). Germline lookup yields CDR1 MNHNS and CDR2 SASEGT. The CDR3 has 14 residues. CDR3 loop: CASLPQGPREKLLF. In DNA, the CDR3 is TGTGCCAGTCTTCCCCAGGGCCCCCGGGAAAAACTGCTTTTT.

With respect to this clonotype: One end of the junction varies from germline; a read error may be responsible. The chain uses TRBV6-1 and TRBJ1-2; D gene ambiguous. The CDR3 covers 15 residues. Germline V gene data show CDR1 as MNHNS and CDR2 as SASEGT. CDR3 sequence (DNA): TGTGCCAGCAGTGATGTATTTACTTCCCTCTATGTCTACACCTTC. Protein: CASSDVFTSLYVYTF.

This clonotype was detected many times. The V gene is TRBV28, the J gene TRBJ1-4; D is undetermined. The germline V and J ends were trimmed by 4 bases and 7 bases, with 7 bases remaining between them. Germline CDR1 reads MDHEN; CDR2 reads SYDVKM. This CDR3 region has 12 residues. The CDR3 is CASSSRFEKLFF. The DNA for the CDR3 is TGTGCCAGCAGTTCGCGTTTTGAAAAACTGTTTTTT.

Of note for this clonotype: A read error may be the cause here, since a much bigger clone is one base away. The chain uses TRBV6-2 or TRBV6-3 and TRBJ2-5, with 7 bases fitting TRBD1. V shed 5 bases, J shed 5 bases, and the junction held 17 bases outside the gene matches. The CDR3 is 17 residues long. Germline V lookup: CDR1 MNHEY, CDR2 SVGEGT. CDR3 DNA sequence: TGTGCCAGCAGTACCCCTTACCGGGAAAGGGGGCAGGAGACCCAGTACTTC. Protein sequence: CASSTPYRERGQETQYF.

A word on this clonotype: Since a much larger clone is just one base distant, this may be a read error. This chain uses TRBV3-1 with TRBJ2-1; D unclear. The CDR3 runs to 13 residues. Between the trimmed V and J ends, which lost 0 bases and 10 bases, there was a span of 10 bases. CDR1 and CDR2 from the germline V gene are LGHDT and YNNKEL (reference sequence). The chain's CDR3 is CASSQEAGWEQFF. The DNA for the CDR3 is TGTGCCAGCAGCCAAGAGGCCGGATGGGAGCAGTTCTTC.

This clonotype was counted a few times. The V and J genes are TRBV4-1 and TRBJ2-1; D gene ambiguous. The CDR3 is 12 amino acids. The germline CDR1 and CDR2 sequences are MGHRA and YSYEKL. The V end lost 2 bases, the J end lost 8 bases, and 7 bases lay between the germline ends. The CDR3 is CASSQSTDEQFF. The CDR3 DNA is TGCGCCAGCAGCCAATCTACGGATGAGCAGTTCTTC.

The chain recombines TRBV9 with TRBJ2-2; D is unclear. The germline gives CDR1 SGDLS, CDR2 YYNGEE. Trimming removed 4 bases from V and 6 bases from J, with 16 bases in between. There are 15 residues in the CDR3. Written as DNA, the CDR3 is TGTGCCAGCAGCTTAGCCGCGTCCAAACCCGGGGAGCTGTTTTTT. It yields the protein CASSLAASKPGELFF.

This clonotype came up many times. The gene calls are TRBV7-7 and TRBJ2-1; 7 bases align to TRBD2. This CDR3 spans 13 amino acids. Germline V gives CDR1 SSHAT, CDR2 FNYEAQ (reference sequence). V lost 1 base, J lost 12 bases, and 6 bases stayed unmatched. The CDR3 sequence: CASSLDYAGAQFF. The CDR3 bases are TGTGCCAGCAGCTTAGACTACGCGGGAGCGCAGTTCTTC. Supplemented by reference TRBV7-7 and TRBJ2-1, the full variable domain reads GAGVSQSPRYKVTKRGQDVTLRCDPISSHATLYWYQQALGQGPEFLTYFNYEAQPDKSGLPSDRFSAERPEGSISTLTIQRTEQRDSAMYRCASSLDYAGAQFFGPGTRLTVL.

This chain joins TRBV12-3 or TRBV12-4 and TRBJ1-5, with 10 bases lining up with TRBD1. Trimming cost V 6 bases and J 5 bases; bases outside gene matches: 7. The CDR3 has 15 residues. CDR3 in DNA: TGTGCCAGCAGCCTGGGACAGGGGTTTCATCAGCCCCAGCATTTT. Protein sequence: CASSLGQGFHQPQHF.

The chain joins TRBV20-1 to TRBJ2-7; the D gene could be TRBD1 or TRBD2 (5 bases each). Germline V CDR1 and CDR2: DFQATT, SNEGSKA (reference sequence). This CDR3 is 15 amino acids long. Trimming pared 1 base from V and 5 bases from J, leaving 18 bases between. CDR3 loop: CSARVLWGRLNEQYF. CDR3 DNA: TGCAGTGCTAGAGTTCTCTGGGGACGGCTGAACGAGCAGTACTTC.

The chain employs TRBV11-1 and TRBJ2-7; 8 bases fit TRBD1. Losses at the gene ends were 4 bases for V and 6 bases for J; bases not matched to a gene: 8. Germline V gene lookup returns CDR1 SGHAT and CDR2 FQDESV (reference sequence). This CDR3 has 14 residues. For the CDR3, the DNA is TGTGCCAGCAGCTCGGGCAGGGGGCTTAGCGAGCAGTACTTC. Amino acid sequence: CASSSGRGLSEQYF.

V and J are TRBV7-8 and TRBJ2-7; the match to TRBD2 covers 8 bases. From germline, CDR1 is SGHVS and CDR2 FQNEAQ. Losses at the gene ends were 4 bases for V and 3 bases for J; bases not matched to a gene: 5. The CDR3 loop spans 14 amino acids. The CDR3 DNA follows: TGTGCCAGCAGCTCGTTTGCGGGGGGCTACGAGCAGTACTTC. Its translation: CASSSFAGGYEQYF.

This clonotype appeared a few times. J is TRBJ2-3 and V is TRBV18, with 13 positions matching TRBD2. CDR3 length equals 17 residues. The J segment lost 2 bases and the V segment lost 0 bases, leaving 2 bases of the junction unmatched. Germline CDR1 and CDR2: KGHSH and LQKENI. The CDR3 region has the DNA TGTGCCAGCTCACCACCGGGACTAGCGGGAATCACAGATACGCAGTATTTT. Its protein product is CASSPPGLAGITDTQYF.

This clonotype was observed a handful of times. This may stem from a read error, because a much larger clone lies one nucleotide away. The gene calls are TRBV9 and TRBJ2-1; D not resolved. The CDR3 is 12 residues long. V lost 0 bases and J 7 bases, leaving 5 bases between the germline ends. Germline-derived CDR1 and CDR2 are SGDLS and YYNGEE. DNA for the CDR3: TGTGCCAGCAGCGTAGATGGAAATGAGCAGTTCTTC. It specifies CASSVDGNEQFF.

This clonotype was found many times. V is TRBV20-1 and J is TRBJ2-3; 10 bases are shared with TRBD2. V was pared by 0 bases and J by 3 bases, with 6 bases of the junction left unmatched. Germline CDR1 and CDR2: DFQATT and SNEGSKA (reference sequence). This CDR3 comprises 16 residues. In DNA form, the CDR3 reads TGCAGTGCTAGAGATTCGACTAGCGGGTCGACAGATACGCAGTATTTT. This gives the protein CSARDSTSGSTDTQYF.

There are many counts of this clonotype. V is TRBV7-2 and J is TRBJ1-2; 7 bases map to TRBD1. The CDR3 covers 13 residues. CDR1 SGHTA and CDR2 FQGNSA come from the germline V gene. The V and J ends lost 2 bases and 6 bases, in that order; junction bases with no gene match: 3. In nucleotides, the CDR3 is TGTGCCAGCAGCTTACCAGGGGGAGATGGCTACACCTTC. Translated: CASSLPGGDGYTF.

This clonotype was counted only a few times. This chain links TRBV4-1 with TRBJ2-5; D is undetermined. The CDR3 contains 14 residues. Trimming took 5 bases from V and 1 from J, leaving 11 bases between them. Germline values: CDR1 MGHRA, CDR2 YSYEKL. In DNA, the CDR3 is TGCGCCAGCAGCAAAGGCACAGCCCAAGAGACCCAGTACTTC. Protein sequence: CASSKGTAQETQYF.

In this sample, this clonotype turned up many times. The chain uses TRBV2 and TRBJ2-7; tentatively, D is TRBD1 (5 bases). V was clipped by 5 bases and J by 5 bases, with 13 bases between them. The CDR3 contains 13 residues. Germline V lookup: CDR1 SNHLY, CDR2 FYNNEI. CDR3 bases: TGTGCCAGCAGTATCAGGGATTCCGACGAGCAGTACTTC. It translates to CASSIRDSDEQYF.

This clonotype has a count of ten or more. The genes are TRBV7-8 and TRBJ2-7, with 13 positions matching TRBD2. V was pared by 3 bases and J by 3 bases, with 2 bases of the junction left unmatched. Germline V gene lookup returns CDR1 SGHVS and CDR2 FQNEAQ. The CDR3 length is 15 residues. CDR3 in amino acids: CASSLTSGRNYEQYF. For the CDR3, the DNA is TGTGCCAGCAGCTTGACTAGCGGGAGGAACTACGAGCAGTACTTC. Full variable domain (rest looked up from reference TRBV7-8 and TRBJ2-7): GAGVSQSPRYKVAKRGQDVALRCDPISGHVSLFWYQQALGQGPEFLTYFQNEAQLDKSGLPSDRFFAERPEGSVSTLKIQRTQQEDSAVYLCASSLTSGRNYEQYFGPGTRLTVT.

As to this clonotype: The junction differs from germline at one of its ends, possibly a read error. This chain uses TRBV6-2 or TRBV6-3 with TRBJ1-4; D is possibly TRBD1 (5 bases). The CDR3 consists of 13 residues. Germline values: CDR1 MNHEY, CDR2 SVGEGT. The CDR3 protein is CANSEQVEEKLFF. The CDR3 DNA sequence: TGTGCCAACAGTGAACAGGTAGAGGAAAAACTGTTTTTT.

At least ten counts were recorded for this clonotype. The chain recombines TRBV2 with TRBJ1-6; 8 bases are a match to TRBD1. The length of the CDR3 is 19 residues. Per the germline V gene, CDR1 is SNHLY and CDR2 is FYNNEI. The ends lost 0 bases at V and 6 bases at J; junction bases unmatched: 13. CDR3 amino acids: CASSEAEWTGRVFNSPLHF. In DNA form, the CDR3 reads TGTGCCAGCAGTGAAGCGGAGTGGACAGGGAGGGTATTTAATTCACCCCTCCACTTT.

The J gene is TRBJ2-7, the V gene TRBV6-1; 10 bases match TRBD2. The germline CDR1 and CDR2 sequences are MNHNS and SASEGT. Losses at the gene ends were 8 bases for V and 10 bases for J; bases not matched to a gene: 14. The CDR3 runs to 14 residues. The CDR3 reads CASAHTSGTTDQYF. The DNA of the CDR3 is TGTGCCAGCGCCCATACTAGCGGGACTACCGATCAGTACTTC.

This clonotype has just a few counts. The rearrangement joins TRBV24-1 to TRBJ2-2, with TRBD1 identical over 7 bases. Germline lookup yields CDR1 KGHDR and CDR2 SFDVKD. The J segment lost 13 bases and the V segment lost 0 bases, leaving 7 bases of the junction unmatched. This CDR3 has 14 amino acids. The DNA for the CDR3 is TGTGCCACCAGTGATTTGCAGGGACAGCCGGTGCTGTTTTTT. Amino acids: CATSDLQGQPVLFF.

The chain is built from TRBV28 and TRBJ2-2; TRBD1 is a possible D gene (8 bases). This CDR3 comprises 15 residues. The germline V gene has CDR1 MDHEN and CDR2 SYDVKM. Trimming shortened V by 5 bases and J by 6 bases, and 16 bases separated the two germline ends. The CDR3 sequence is CASSIRTGGAGELFF. CDR3 DNA sequence: TGTGCCAGCAGTATTCGAACAGGGGGGGCCGGGGAGCTGTTTTTT.

This clonotype was detected many times. The V and J genes are TRBV9 and TRBJ2-3; TRBD2 might be the D (6 bases). This CDR3 comprises 15 residues. Germline values: CDR1 SGDLS, CDR2 YYNGEE. The ends were cut back, 1 base at V and 1 base at J, with 10 bases in the middle. The CDR3 sequence is CASSVRRDGTDTQYF. CDR3 coding DNA: TGTGCCAGCAGCGTACGGCGGGACGGCACAGATACGCAGTATTTT.

About this clonotype: A read error may produce the germline difference seen at one junction end. This rearrangement joins TRBV19 to TRBJ2-2; possible D gene TRBD2, 5 bases. Germline CDR1 is LNHDA and CDR2 is SQIVND (reference sequence). The CDR3 sequence is 14 residues long. The CDR3 DNA reads as TGTGCCAGTAGTGGGAAGACCTTCACCGGGGAGCTGCTTTTT. Its translation is CASSGKTFTGELLF.

This clonotype came up many times. This chain connects TRBV5-6 to TRBJ1-2; possibly TRBD1 for D (6 bases). CDR1 is SGHDT, CDR2 YYEEEE, per germline. The V end lost 2 bases, the J end lost 4 bases, and 15 bases lay between the germline ends. There are 15 residues in the CDR3. Here the CDR3 DNA reads TGTGCCAGCAGCTTCGGGGGACACCTTTCCTATGGCTACACCTTC. It specifies CASSFGGHLSYGYTF. Looking up the rest from reference TRBV5-6 and TRBJ1-2 gives the full variable domain: DAGVTQSPTHLIKTRGQQVTLRCSPKSGHDTVSWYQQALGQGPQFIFQYYEEEERQRGNFPDRFSGHQFPNYSSELNVNALLLGDSALYLCASSFGGHLSYGYTFGSGTRLTVV.

On this clonotype itself: A clone one base away is much larger, so this may be a read error. This sequence joins TRBV5-1 and TRBJ2-5; weak D call: TRBD2 (5 bases). This CDR3 is built from 15 residues. Per the germline V gene, CDR1 is SGHRS and CDR2 is YFSETQ. Between the trimmed V and J ends, which lost 2 bases and 5 bases, there was a span of 16 bases. The DNA of the CDR3 is TGCGCCAGCAGCTTTGGAGGCTCTCTCCGGGAGACCCAGTACTTC. Translation gives CASSFGGSLRETQYF.